This paragraph covers one T cell receptor beta chain sequence. Its matching antigen is unknown. This specimen belongs to a study of beta chain features in type 1 diabetes. Study observations and caveats: Researchers caution that PCR might favor shorter templates, equally among patients and controls.

Since all of the isolated RNA was reverse transcribed, expressed TCRB transcripts were what got sequenced. Produced via immunoSEQ multiplex PCR; TCRdb's table is partial and in-frame only. The sample gives 310,000 or so clones, 8% of which show up once; less than 0.45% is in the top ten. Trimming cost V 5 bases and J 8 bases, with 15 bases left between them. Germline CDR1 SEHNR, CDR2 FQNEAQ (reference sequence). The CDR3 consists of 13 residues. This chain joins TRBV7-9 and TRBJ1-2; a possible D gene is TRBD1 (5 bases). The TCR comes from a woman younger than 30 in good health. The sample comprised central memory CD4+ T cells from blood. For the CDR3, the DNA is TGTGCCAGCAGCCCCGGGACCGGACCCGGCTACACCTTC. Residues: CASSPGTGPGYTF.